This T cell receptor (beta chain) was recorded in a study of blood T cell repertoires in COVID-19 (dated by TCRdb to the early 2020s). Regarding the study in general: Samples covering the acute and convalescent phases of COVID-19 were provided by collaborators in the United States, Italy and Spain. The prospective study material was composed of cDNA or gDNA derived from T cells, B-cell-depleted T cells, or PBMCs. Subjects who had been exposed to COVID-19, were actively infected with it, or had recovered from it provided the deeply sampled blood TCRbeta repertoires that made up the dataset. The repertoires were made available in a free public database intended to serve as a resource for research on the immune response to SARS-CoV-2. The samples were drawn from two sources: the first 160 participants of the ongoing ImmuneRACE study, and 1,200 or so subjects contributed by 6 global collaborators. Sample metadata almost always included a de-identified subject ID, COVID-19 status, age in years and sex. Where available, HLA class I and class II types were obtained from metadata supplied by the sample provider rather than from assay-based typing.

TCRbeta CDR3 regions were amplified from genomic DNA using the immunoSEQ Assay, a bias-controlled multiplex PCR. The study's own analysis went as follows. Nucleated cell counts per sample were estimated from amplification of reference gene primers within the assay. To quantify the absolute abundance of each unique TCRbeta CDR3 rearrangement, sequence reads were collapsed and filtered. For each sample, productive Simpson clonality was calculated as the square root of Simpson's diversity index across productive rearrangements. Imported from immuneACCESS, the table was reduced by TCRdb to in-frame sequences with V and J called. These copies leave out some clones; in studies compared against another copy, an unresolved V gene accounts for under half, and the cause of the remainder is not known. That table gives V, J and clone size, and the DNA gave D and trimming. In all, the sample holds under 200,000 clones, and approximately 80% of those were seen once. The top ten constitute 8% to 13% of the sample.

Points the paper makes about the study in general: The quantity of clinical and demographic metadata differed by source and by participant and was supplied without curation.

In the prospective study, participants were roughly 18 to 95 years old, resided in about two dozen geographic areas of the United States, and were enrolled through a virtual design. To assign participants to cohorts, the prospective study relied on clinical history that participants themselves reported in a screening survey and a study questionnaire. Recovered participants in ImmuneRACE Cohort 3 were defined by two consecutive negative NP/OP PCR tests, clearance by a healthcare professional, or resolution of symptoms. In the prospective study, mobile phlebotomists collected whole blood, serum and a nasopharyngeal or oropharyngeal swab from each participant. Participants in the prospective study had the option to provide additional blood draws and questionnaires over a roughly two-month period. Before DNA extraction, blood samples from the prospective study were shipped at room temperature or frozen.

In its sample, this clone was seen a few times. What antigen it recognizes has not been identified. Mismatch with germline at one junction end may stem from a read error. CDR1 and CDR2 are read off the germline V gene as MDHEN and SYDVKM. The CDR3 measures 11 amino acids from cysteine to phenylalanine. CDR3 DNA only is kept here, 33 bases in frame from base 1. The rearranged segments are TRBV28 and TRBJ2-7, and 7 junction bases match TRBD1. This sequence originates from a man between 45 and 60 years old who had recovered from COVID-19. The sequencing sample was made of PBMCs or T cells enriched from blood (not recorded which). DNA sequence: TGTGCCAGCAGGGCCGAGGACAGGACAAGCTTC. It specifies CASRAEDRTSF.